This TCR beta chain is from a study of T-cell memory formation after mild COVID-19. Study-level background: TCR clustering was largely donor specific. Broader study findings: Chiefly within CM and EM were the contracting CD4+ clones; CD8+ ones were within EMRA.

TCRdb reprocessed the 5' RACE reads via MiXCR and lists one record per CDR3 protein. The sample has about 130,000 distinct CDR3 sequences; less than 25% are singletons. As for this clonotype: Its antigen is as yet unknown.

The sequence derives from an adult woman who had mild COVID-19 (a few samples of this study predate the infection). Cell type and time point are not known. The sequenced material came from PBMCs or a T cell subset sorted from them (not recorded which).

CDR3 amino acids: CASSLPLAGIYNEQFF. DNA for the CDR3: TGTGCCAGCAGTTTACCTTTAGCGGGAATTTACAATGAGCAGTTCTTC. This chain joins TRBV12-3 or TRBV12-4 and TRBJ2-1; 8 bases map to TRBD2. V lost 2 bases and J lost 4; bases outside the gene matches: 7. The CDR3 consists of 16 residues.